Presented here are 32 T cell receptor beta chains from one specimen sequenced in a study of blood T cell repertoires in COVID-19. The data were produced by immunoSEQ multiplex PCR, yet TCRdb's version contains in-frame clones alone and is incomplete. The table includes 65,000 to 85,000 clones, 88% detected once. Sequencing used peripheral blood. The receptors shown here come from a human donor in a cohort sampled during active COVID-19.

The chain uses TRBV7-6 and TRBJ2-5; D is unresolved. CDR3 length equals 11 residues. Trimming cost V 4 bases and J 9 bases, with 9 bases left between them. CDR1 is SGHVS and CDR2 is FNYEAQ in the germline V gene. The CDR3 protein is CASSSRGPQYF. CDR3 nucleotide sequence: TGTGCCAGCAGCTCCCGCGGTCCCCAGTACTTC. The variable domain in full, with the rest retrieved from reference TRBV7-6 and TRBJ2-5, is GAGVSQSPRYKVTKRGQDVALRCDPISGHVSLYWYRQALGQGPEFLTYFNYEAQQDKSGLPNDRFSAERPEGSISTLTIQRTEQRDSAMYRCASSSRGPQYFGPGTRLLVL.

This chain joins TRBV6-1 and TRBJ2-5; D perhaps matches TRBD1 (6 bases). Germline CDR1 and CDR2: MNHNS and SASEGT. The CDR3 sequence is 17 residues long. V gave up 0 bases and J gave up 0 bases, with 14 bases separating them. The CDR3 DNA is TGTGCCAGCAGTGAAGCAGAACAGGGCCAGTACCAAGAGACCCAGTACTTC. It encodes CASSEAEQGQYQETQYF.

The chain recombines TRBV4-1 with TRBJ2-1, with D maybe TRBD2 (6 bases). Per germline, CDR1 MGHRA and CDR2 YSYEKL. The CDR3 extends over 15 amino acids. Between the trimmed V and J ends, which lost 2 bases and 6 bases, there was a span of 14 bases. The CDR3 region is CASSQITGVSNEQFF. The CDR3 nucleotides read TGCGCCAGCAGCCAAATAACGGGAGTAAGCAATGAGCAGTTCTTC.

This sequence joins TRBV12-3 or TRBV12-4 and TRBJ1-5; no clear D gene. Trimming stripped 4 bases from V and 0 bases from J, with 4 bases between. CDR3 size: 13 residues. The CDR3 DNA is TGTGCCAGCAGTTACGGTAGCAATCAGCCCCAGCATTTT. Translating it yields CASSYGSNQPQHF.

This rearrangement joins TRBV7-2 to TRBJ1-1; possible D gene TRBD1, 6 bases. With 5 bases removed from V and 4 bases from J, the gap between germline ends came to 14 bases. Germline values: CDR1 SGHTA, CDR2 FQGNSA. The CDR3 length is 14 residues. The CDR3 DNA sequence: TGTGCCAGCAGCCTTCAGGGGACTAGCACTGAAGCTTTCTTT. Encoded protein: CASSLQGTSTEAFF.

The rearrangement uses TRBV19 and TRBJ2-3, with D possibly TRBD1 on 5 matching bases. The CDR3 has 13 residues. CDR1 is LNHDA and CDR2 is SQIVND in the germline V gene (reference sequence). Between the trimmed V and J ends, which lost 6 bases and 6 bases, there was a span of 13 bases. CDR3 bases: TGTGCCAGTAGACGAGGACAATTGGATACGCAGTATTTT. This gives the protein CASRRGQLDTQYF.

The CDR3 nucleotides read TGTGCCAGCAGTGAAGCGCTAAGAGTCTCTGGAAACACCATATATTTT. Protein sequence: CASSEALRVSGNTIYF. The J gene is TRBJ1-3, the V gene TRBV6-1; D not certain. The CDR3 covers 16 residues. Trimming removed 0 bases from V and 0 bases from J, with 9 bases in between. Germline CDR1 is MNHNS and CDR2 is SASEGT.

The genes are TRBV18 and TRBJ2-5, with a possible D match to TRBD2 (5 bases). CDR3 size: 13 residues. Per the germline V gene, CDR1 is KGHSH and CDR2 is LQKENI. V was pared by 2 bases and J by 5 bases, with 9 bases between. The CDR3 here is CASSPGLQETQYF. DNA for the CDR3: TGTGCCAGCTCACCAGGACTTCAGGAGACCCAGTACTTC.

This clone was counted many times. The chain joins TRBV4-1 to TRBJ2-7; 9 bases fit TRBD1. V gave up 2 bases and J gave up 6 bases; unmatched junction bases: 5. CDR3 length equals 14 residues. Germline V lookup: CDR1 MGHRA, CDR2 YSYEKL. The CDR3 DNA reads TGCGCCAGCAGCCAAATCCGGGACAGGGCCGAGCAGTACTTC. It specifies CASSQIRDRAEQYF.

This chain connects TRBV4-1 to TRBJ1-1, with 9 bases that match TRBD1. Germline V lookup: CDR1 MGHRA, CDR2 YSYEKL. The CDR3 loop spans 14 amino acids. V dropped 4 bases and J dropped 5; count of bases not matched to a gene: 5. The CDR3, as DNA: TGCGCCAGCAGCCCGACAGGGGGGAGTACTGAAGCTTTCTTT. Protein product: CASSPTGGSTEAFF.

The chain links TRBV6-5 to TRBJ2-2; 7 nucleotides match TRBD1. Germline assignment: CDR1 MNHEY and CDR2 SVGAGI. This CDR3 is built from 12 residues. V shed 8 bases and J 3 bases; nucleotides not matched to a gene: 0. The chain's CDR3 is CASQGDTGELFF. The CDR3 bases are TGTGCCAGCCAGGGGGACACCGGGGAGCTGTTTTTT.

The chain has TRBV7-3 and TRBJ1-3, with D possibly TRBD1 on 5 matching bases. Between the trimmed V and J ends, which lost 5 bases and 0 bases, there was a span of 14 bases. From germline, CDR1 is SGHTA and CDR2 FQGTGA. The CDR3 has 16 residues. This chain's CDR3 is CASSPRDGSSGNTIYF. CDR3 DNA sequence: TGTGCCAGCAGCCCCCGGGACGGGAGCTCTGGAAACACCATATATTTT.

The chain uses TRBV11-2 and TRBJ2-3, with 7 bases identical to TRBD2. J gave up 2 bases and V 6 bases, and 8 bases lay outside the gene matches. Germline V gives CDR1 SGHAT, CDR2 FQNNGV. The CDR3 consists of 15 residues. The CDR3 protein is CASSRSGAITDTQYF. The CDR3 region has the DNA TGTGCCAGCAGTCGGAGCGGGGCGATCACAGATACGCAGTATTTT. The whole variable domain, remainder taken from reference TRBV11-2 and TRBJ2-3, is EAGVAQSPRYKIIEKRQSVAFWCNPISGHATLYWYQQILGQGPKLLIQFQNNGVVDDSQLPKDRFSAERLKGVDSTLKIQPAKLEDSAVYLCASSRSGAITDTQYFGPGTRLTVL.

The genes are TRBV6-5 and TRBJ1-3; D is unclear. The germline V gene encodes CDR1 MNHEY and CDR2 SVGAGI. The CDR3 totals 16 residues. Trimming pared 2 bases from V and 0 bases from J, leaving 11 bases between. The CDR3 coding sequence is TGTGCCAGCAGTTACGGAGGCCTCATCTCTGGAAACACCATATATTTT. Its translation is CASSYGGLISGNTIYF.

In nucleotides, the CDR3 is TGTGCCAGCAGCTTAACCGGGACAGGGGTCCCATCCCTCTATGGCTACACCTTC. Translation gives CASSLTGTGVPSLYGYTF. This chain uses TRBV7-9 with TRBJ1-2; 10 bases match TRBD1. Germline V gives CDR1 SEHNR, CDR2 FQNEAQ (reference sequence). CDR3 length: 18 amino acids. J gave up 4 bases and V 2 bases, and 13 bases lay outside the gene matches.

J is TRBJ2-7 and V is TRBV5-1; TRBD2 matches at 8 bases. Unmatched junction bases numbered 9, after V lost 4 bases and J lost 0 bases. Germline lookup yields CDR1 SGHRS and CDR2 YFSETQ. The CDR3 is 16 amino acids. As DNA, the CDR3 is TGCGCCAGCAGCCCTCGGACTAGCCGGAGCTCCTACGAGCAGTACTTC. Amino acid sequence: CASSPRTSRSSYEQYF.

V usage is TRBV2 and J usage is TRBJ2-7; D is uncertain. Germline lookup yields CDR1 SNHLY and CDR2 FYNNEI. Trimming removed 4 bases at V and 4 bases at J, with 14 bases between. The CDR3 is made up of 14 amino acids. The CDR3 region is CASSVLESLYEQYF. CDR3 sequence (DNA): TGTGCCAGCAGTGTACTTGAGAGTTTGTACGAGCAGTACTTC.

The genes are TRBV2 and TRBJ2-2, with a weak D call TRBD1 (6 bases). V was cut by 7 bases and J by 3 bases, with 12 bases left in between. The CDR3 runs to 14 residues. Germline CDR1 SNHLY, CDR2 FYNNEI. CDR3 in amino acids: CASKNRVDTGELFF. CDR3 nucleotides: TGTGCCAGCAAGAACAGGGTTGACACCGGGGAGCTGTTTTTT.

The CDR3 region is CASTPLAGPNQPQHF. DNA for the CDR3: TGTGCCAGCACCCCTTTGGCAGGGCCCAATCAGCCCCAGCATTTT. The chain couples TRBV21-1 to TRBJ1-5; whether TRBD1, the table's D call, matches the DNA was not checked. TRBV21-1 is a documented pseudogene. The CDR3 spans 15 residues.

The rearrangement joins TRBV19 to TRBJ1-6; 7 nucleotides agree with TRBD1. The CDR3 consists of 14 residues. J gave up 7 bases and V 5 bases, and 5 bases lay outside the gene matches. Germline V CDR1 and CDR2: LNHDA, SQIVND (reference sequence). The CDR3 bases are TGTGCCAGTAGTTTCCCACAGGGGAATTCACCCCTCCACTTT. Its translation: CASSFPQGNSPLHF.

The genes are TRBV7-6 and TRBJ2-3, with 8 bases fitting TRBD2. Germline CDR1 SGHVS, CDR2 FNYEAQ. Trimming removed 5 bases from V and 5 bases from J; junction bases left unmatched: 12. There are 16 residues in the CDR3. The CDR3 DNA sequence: TGTGCCAGCAGCCCCCCCCAGCGGGAGTTGGGAGATACGCAGTATTTT. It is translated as CASSPPQRELGDTQYF.

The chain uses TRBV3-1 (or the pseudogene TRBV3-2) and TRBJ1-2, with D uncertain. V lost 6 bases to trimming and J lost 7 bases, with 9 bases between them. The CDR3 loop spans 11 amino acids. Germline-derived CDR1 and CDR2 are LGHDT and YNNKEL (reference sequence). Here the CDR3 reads CASRAGSGYTF. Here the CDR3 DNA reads TGTGCCAGCAGGGCGGGAAGTGGCTACACCTTC.

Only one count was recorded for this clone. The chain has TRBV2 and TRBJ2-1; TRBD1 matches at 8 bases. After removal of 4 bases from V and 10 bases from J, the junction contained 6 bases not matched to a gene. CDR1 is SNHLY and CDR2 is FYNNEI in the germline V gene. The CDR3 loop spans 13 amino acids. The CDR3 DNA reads TGTGCCAGCAGTGTAAAGGGACAGGTAGAGCAGTTCTTC. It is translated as CASSVKGQVEQFF.

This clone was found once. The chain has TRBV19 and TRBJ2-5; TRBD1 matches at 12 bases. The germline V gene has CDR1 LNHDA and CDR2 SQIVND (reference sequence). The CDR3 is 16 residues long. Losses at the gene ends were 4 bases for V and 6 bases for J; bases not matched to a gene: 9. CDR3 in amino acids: CASSKGQGASLKTQYF. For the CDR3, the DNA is TGTGCCAGTAGTAAGGGACAGGGGGCGAGTTTGAAGACCCAGTACTTC.

The chain's CDR3 is CASSLGEGMAKNIQYF. For the CDR3, the DNA is TGTGCCAGCAGCTTAGGGGAGGGGATGGCCAAAAACATTCAGTACTTC. The genes are TRBV7-8 and TRBJ2-4; 7 bases align to TRBD2. Unmatched junction bases numbered 4, after V lost 1 base and J lost 1 base. Per the germline V gene, CDR1 is SGHVS and CDR2 is FQNEAQ. The CDR3 sequence is 16 residues long.

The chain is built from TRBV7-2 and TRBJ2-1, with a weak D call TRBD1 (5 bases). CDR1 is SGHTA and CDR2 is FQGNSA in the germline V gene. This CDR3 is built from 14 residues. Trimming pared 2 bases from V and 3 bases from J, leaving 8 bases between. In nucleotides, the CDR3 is TGTGCCAGCAGCTTACAGGGATTCTACAATGAGCAGTTCTTC. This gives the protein CASSLQGFYNEQFF.

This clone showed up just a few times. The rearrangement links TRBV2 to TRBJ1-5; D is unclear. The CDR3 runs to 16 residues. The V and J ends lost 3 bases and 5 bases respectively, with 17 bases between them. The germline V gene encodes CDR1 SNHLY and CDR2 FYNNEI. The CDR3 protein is CASSETGSATDQPQHF. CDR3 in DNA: TGTGCCAGCAGTGAGACCGGGTCCGCGACGGATCAGCCCCAGCATTTT. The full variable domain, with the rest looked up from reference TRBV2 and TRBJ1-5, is EPEVTQTPSHQVTQMGQEVILRCVPISNHLYFYWYRQILGQKVEFLVSFYNNEISEKSEIFDDQFSVERPDGSNFTLKIRSTKLEDSAMYFCASSETGSATDQPQHFGDGTRLSIL.

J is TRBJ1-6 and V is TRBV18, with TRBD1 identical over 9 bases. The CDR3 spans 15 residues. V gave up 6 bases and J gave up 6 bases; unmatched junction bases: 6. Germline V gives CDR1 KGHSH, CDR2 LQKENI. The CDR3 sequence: CASSRPGQGNSPLHF. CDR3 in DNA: TGTGCCAGCTCCCGGCCGGGACAGGGTAATTCACCCCTCCACTTT.

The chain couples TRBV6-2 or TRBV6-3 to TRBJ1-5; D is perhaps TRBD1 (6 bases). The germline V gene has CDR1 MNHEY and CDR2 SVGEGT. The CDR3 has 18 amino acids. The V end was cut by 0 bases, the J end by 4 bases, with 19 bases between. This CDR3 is CASSYSLRRGIWNQPQHF. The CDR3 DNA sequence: TGTGCCAGCAGTTACTCTCTTCGCAGGGGAATATGGAATCAGCCCCAGCATTTT.

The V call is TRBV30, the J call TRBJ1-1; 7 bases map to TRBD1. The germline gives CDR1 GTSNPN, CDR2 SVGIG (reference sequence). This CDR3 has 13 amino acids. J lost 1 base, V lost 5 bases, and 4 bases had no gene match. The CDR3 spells CAWAGQANTEAFF. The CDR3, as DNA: TGTGCCTGGGCCGGACAGGCGAACACTGAAGCTTTCTTT.

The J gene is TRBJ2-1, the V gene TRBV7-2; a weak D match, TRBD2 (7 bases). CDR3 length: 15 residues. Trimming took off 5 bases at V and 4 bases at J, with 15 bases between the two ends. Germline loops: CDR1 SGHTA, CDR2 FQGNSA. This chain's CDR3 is CASSPGGLRYNEQFF. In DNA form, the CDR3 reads TGTGCCAGCAGCCCCGGGGGGCTAAGGTACAATGAGCAGTTCTTC.

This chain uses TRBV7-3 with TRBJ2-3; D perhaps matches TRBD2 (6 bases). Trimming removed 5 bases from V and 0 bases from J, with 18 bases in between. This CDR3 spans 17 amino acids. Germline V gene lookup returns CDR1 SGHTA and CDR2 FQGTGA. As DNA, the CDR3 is TGTGCCAGCAGCGAGTCGGGAGTGGGTTCGAGCACAGATACGCAGTATTTT. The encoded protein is CASSESGVGSSTDTQYF. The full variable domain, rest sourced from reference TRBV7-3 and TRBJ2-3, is GAGVSQTPSNKVTEKGKYVELRCDPISGHTALYWYRQSLGQGPEFLIYFQGTGAADDSGLPNDRFFAVRPEGSVSTLKIQRTERGDSAVYLCASSESGVGSSTDTQYFGPGTRLTVL.